A single sample is the source of the 21 T cell receptor beta chains below, sequenced in a study of CD8 T cells in Susac syndrome. Random hexamers primed reverse transcription of roughly 0.5 to 1 ug RNA. One entry per CDR3 protein, called by TCRdb with MiXCR from the immunoSEQ multiplex PCR reads. Of over 100,000 distinct CDR3 sequences listed, 95% to 98% are singletons. Material for sequencing was CD4+ T cells from PBMCs. These receptors were obtained from a human donor in good health.

CDR3 residues: CASSPQKGEAFF. The CDR3 region has the DNA TGTGCCAGCTCACCACAGAAGGGAGAAGCTTTCTTT. V and J are TRBV18 and TRBJ1-1; D gene ambiguous. This CDR3 is built from 12 residues. Germline V gene lookup returns CDR1 KGHSH and CDR2 LQKENI. Between the trimmed V and J ends, which lost 1 base and 8 bases, there was a span of 8 bases. Supplemented by reference TRBV18 and TRBJ1-1, the full variable domain reads NAGVMQNPRHLVRRRGQEARLRCSPMKGHSHVYWYRQLPEEGLKFMVYLQKENIIDESGMPKERFSAEFPKEGPSILRIQQVVRGDSAAYFCASSPQKGEAFFGQGTRLTVV.

The gene calls are TRBV9 and TRBJ2-1; weak D call: TRBD1 (6 bases). This CDR3 has 15 residues. Germline V lookup: CDR1 SGDLS, CDR2 YYNGEE. V was trimmed by 0 bases and J by 3 bases, leaving 10 bases between them. The CDR3 DNA reads as TGTGCCAGCAGCGTAGCTACAGGGAACTACAATGAGCAGTTCTTC. Amino acids: CASSVATGNYNEQFF.

V is TRBV24-1 and J is TRBJ2-7, with TRBD1 as a possible D gene (7 bases). CDR3 length equals 14 residues. Trimming shortened V by 7 bases and J by 5 bases, and 17 bases separated the two germline ends. Per germline, CDR1 KGHDR and CDR2 SFDVKD. Here the CDR3 reads CATSSGGRGDEQYF. CDR3 nucleotide sequence: TGTGCCACCAGCTCAGGGGGGCGAGGAGACGAGCAGTACTTC.

As to this clonotype: At one end, the junction sequence differs from germline, possibly due to a read error. The chain has TRBV7-7 and TRBJ2-5, with 10 positions matching TRBD2. The V gene's germline CDR1 is SSHAT and CDR2 FNYEAQ (reference sequence). This CDR3 is built from 16 residues. For the CDR3, the DNA is TGTGCTAGCAGCTTAGCGTCGACTAGCGGGCAAGAGACCCAGTACTTC. Residues: CASSLASTSGQETQYF.

The gene calls are TRBV10-1 and TRBJ1-5; TRBD1 agrees at 7 bases. The CDR3 is 15 amino acids. The germline V gene encodes CDR1 WNHNN and CDR2 SYGVQD (reference sequence). The junction had 4 bases not matched to a gene; V was cut back by 1 base and J by 4 bases. The CDR3 bases are TGCGCCAGCAGTGAGTTGGGGACAGAGAATCAGCCCCAGCATTTT. Its translation: CASSELGTENQPQHF.

The genes are TRBV6-6 and TRBJ1-2, with 7 bases lining up with TRBD1. V lost 7 bases and J lost 5; bases outside the gene matches: 13. The CDR3 sequence is 15 residues long. Germline V gene sequence: CDR1 MNHNY, CDR2 SVGAGI (reference sequence). CDR3 DNA: TGTGCCAGCACCCACGGCGACAGGGCATATTATGGCTACACCTTC. This gives the protein CASTHGDRAYYGYTF.

The gene calls are TRBV14 and TRBJ2-2; D is unclear. The V gene's germline CDR1 is SGHDN and CDR2 FVKESK. The CDR3 consists of 15 residues. V gave up 4 bases and J gave up 0 bases, with 9 bases separating them. DNA of the CDR3: TGTGCCAGCAGCCGAGCCAAGACGAACACCGGGGAGCTGTTTTTT. Protein sequence: CASSRAKTNTGELFF.

V gene TRBV5-6 combines with J gene TRBJ1-1, with 11 nucleotides matching TRBD1. The CDR3 spans 14 residues. V shed 6 bases, J shed 6 bases, and the junction held 7 bases outside the gene matches. Germline loops: CDR1 SGHDT, CDR2 YYEEEE. This chain's CDR3 is CASNIRGQGAEAFF. CDR3 bases: TGTGCCAGCAACATCCGGGGACAGGGGGCTGAAGCTTTCTTT. Full variable domain (remainder filled in from reference TRBV5-6 and TRBJ1-1): DAGVTQSPTHLIKTRGQQVTLRCSPKSGHDTVSWYQQALGQGPQFIFQYYEEEERQRGNFPDRFSGHQFPNYSSELNVNALLLGDSALYLCASNIRGQGAEAFFGQGTRLTVV.

The genes are TRBV4-2 and TRBJ2-7; D call uncertain. The V end lost 0 bases, the J end lost 3 bases, and 9 bases lay between the germline ends. CDR1 and CDR2 from the germline V gene are LGHNA and YNFKEQ. This CDR3 is 14 amino acids long. The CDR3 loop reads CASSQERLNYEQYF. The DNA of the CDR3 is TGTGCCAGCAGCCAAGAACGGCTAAACTACGAGCAGTACTTC.

The chain couples TRBV7-9 to TRBJ2-3; no firm D call. Germline V lookup: CDR1 SEHNR, CDR2 FQNEAQ (reference sequence). The CDR3 consists of 13 residues. Trimming took off 7 bases at V and 0 bases at J, with 8 bases between the two ends. The CDR3 region has the DNA TGTGCCAGCACCAGAGCTAGCACAGATACGCAGTATTTT. Translated, it gives CASTRASTDTQYF.

This clonotype has a single count. This sequence joins TRBV9 and TRBJ2-1, with 9 bases identical to TRBD2. The ends lost 4 bases at V and 4 bases at J; junction bases unmatched: 3. The CDR3 runs to 14 residues. CDR1 and CDR2 (germline): SGDLS, YYNGEE. CDR3 sequence: CASSQTSGYNEQFF. CDR3 coding DNA: TGTGCCAGCAGCCAGACTAGCGGATACAATGAGCAGTTCTTC.

The J gene is TRBJ2-7, the V gene TRBV7-8; D not certain. This CDR3 has 15 amino acids. In germline, CDR1 is SGHVS, CDR2 FQNEAQ. V lost 0 bases and J 0 bases, leaving 9 bases between the germline ends. The CDR3 here is CASSLAPAHSYEQYF. In nucleotides, the CDR3 is TGTGCCAGCAGCTTAGCTCCGGCCCACTCCTACGAGCAGTACTTC.

This clonotype occurred once. The chain joins TRBV9 to TRBJ2-3, with 7 bases aligning to TRBD2. Trimming removed 0 bases from V and 1 base from J; junction bases left unmatched: 5. The CDR3 is made up of 16 amino acids. Germline assignment: CDR1 SGDLS and CDR2 YYNGEE. For the CDR3, the DNA is TGTGCCAGCAGCGTAGAGCGGGGCGCAGGCACAGATACGCAGTATTTT. It is translated as CASSVERGAGTDTQYF. Full variable domain (rest looked up from reference TRBV9 and TRBJ2-3): DSGVTQTPKHLITATGQRVTLRCSPRSGDLSVYWYQQSLDQGLQFLIQYYNGEERAKGNILERFSAQQFPDLHSELNLSSLELGDSALYFCASSVERGAGTDTQYFGPGTRLTVL.

This clonotype was recorded once. The J gene is TRBJ1-2, the V gene TRBV12-3 or TRBV12-4, with TRBD1 identical over 9 bases. CDR3 size: 15 residues. Germline trimming cut 5 bases from V and 2 bases from J; bases unmatched to any gene: 6. Here the CDR3 reads CASSRAGTGNYGYTF. The CDR3 DNA is TGTGCCAGCAGTAGGGCCGGGACAGGGAACTATGGCTACACCTTC.

The chain combines TRBV19 with TRBJ1-1, with a weak D call TRBD1 (5 bases). CDR1 and CDR2 (germline): LNHDA, SQIVND (reference sequence). Trimming took off 3 bases at V and 2 bases at J, with 13 bases between the two ends. The CDR3 is 15 residues long. Here the CDR3 reads CASSIGGRGNTEAFF. The CDR3 DNA follows: TGTGCCAGTAGTATCGGGGGACGGGGCAACACTGAAGCTTTCTTT.

The rearrangement links TRBV6-6 to TRBJ1-4; no definite D call. The CDR3 covers 14 residues. Trimming took 0 bases from V and 5 from J, leaving 7 bases between them. CDR1 MNHNY and CDR2 SVGAGI come from the germline V gene (reference sequence). The CDR3 sequence is CASSYSGQNEKLFF. In nucleotides, the CDR3 is TGTGCCAGCAGTTACTCGGGTCAGAATGAAAAACTGTTTTTT.

The chain joins TRBV27 to TRBJ2-1, with TRBD2 identical over 7 bases. The CDR3 covers 17 residues. The J segment lost 6 bases and the V segment lost 3 bases, leaving 14 bases of the junction unmatched. Germline-derived CDR1 and CDR2 are MNHEY and SMNVEV (reference sequence). The CDR3 spells CASSFRPAASGSNEQFF. CDR3 bases: TGTGCCAGCAGTTTCCGTCCTGCTGCTAGCGGATCCAATGAGCAGTTCTTC.

This clonotype was picked up one time. This chain connects TRBV5-1 to TRBJ2-6, with D unclear. Per the germline V gene, CDR1 is SGHRS and CDR2 is YFSETQ. This CDR3 contains 14 residues. V was trimmed by 3 bases and J by 0 bases, leaving 4 bases between them. CDR3 sequence: CASSSDSGANVLTF. CDR3 nucleotides: TGCGCCAGCAGCTCCGACTCTGGGGCCAACGTCCTGACTTTC.

The CDR3 coding sequence is TGTGCCAGCAGTTTTCTGGAGGAAGCTTTCTTT. It is translated as CASSFLEEAFF. J is TRBJ1-1 and V is TRBV28; D remains unclear. The CDR3 totals 11 residues. V was clipped by 3 bases and J by 8 bases, with 7 bases between them. CDR1 and CDR2 (germline): MDHEN, SYDVKM.

This chain connects TRBV25-1 to TRBJ2-2, with 7 bases matching TRBD1. The germline V gene encodes CDR1 MGHDK and CDR2 SYGVNS. The CDR3 length is 15 residues. The V and J ends lost 4 bases and 6 bases, in that order; junction bases with no gene match: 8. CDR3: CASSVTTGVSGELFF. The CDR3 DNA reads as TGTGCCAGCAGTGTTACCACAGGGGTTTCCGGGGAGCTGTTTTTT. Drawing the rest from reference TRBV25-1 and TRBJ2-2, the complete variable domain is EADIYQTPRYLVIGTGKKITLECSQTMGHDKMYWYQQDPGMELHLIHYSYGVNSTEKGDLSSESTVSRIRTEHFPLTLESARPSHTSQYLCASSVTTGVSGELFFGEGSRLTVL.

The chain is built from TRBV18 and TRBJ2-3; D is possibly TRBD1 or TRBD2 (6 bases each). Germline CDR1 is KGHSH and CDR2 is LQKENI. The CDR3 sequence is 15 residues long. Trimming removed 0 bases from V and 1 base from J, with 8 bases in between. For the CDR3, the DNA is TGTGCCAGCTCACCACCGGGGGGCGGCACAGATACGCAGTATTTT. Protein product: CASSPPGGGTDTQYF.